This TCR beta chain derives from a study of early stage breast cancer tumors. The overall study: ER+/PR+/HER2- status applied to about 80% of the 16 invasive breast tumors.

Clones were sequenced by immunoSEQ multiplex PCR, and TCRdb holds only the in-frame ones, with some missing. The sample comprises 45,000 to 65,000 clones, around 80% of which are singletons, and roughly 3% rests with the top ten. This clone was found a few times. Germline CDR1 is MNHNS and CDR2 is SASEGT. The CDR3 spans 17 residues. The V gene lost 1 base and the J gene lost 0 bases, with 15 bases spanning the gap. The source material was blood. V gene TRBV6-1 combines with J gene TRBJ1-1; maybe TRBD1 (5 bases). The TCR was taken from a person aged 40-50 years with breast cancer. The CDR3 DNA follows: TGTGCCAGCAGTGAAGGGATTGGGGGATTCATGAACACTGAAGCTTTCTTT. Translated, it gives CASSEGIGGFMNTEAFF.